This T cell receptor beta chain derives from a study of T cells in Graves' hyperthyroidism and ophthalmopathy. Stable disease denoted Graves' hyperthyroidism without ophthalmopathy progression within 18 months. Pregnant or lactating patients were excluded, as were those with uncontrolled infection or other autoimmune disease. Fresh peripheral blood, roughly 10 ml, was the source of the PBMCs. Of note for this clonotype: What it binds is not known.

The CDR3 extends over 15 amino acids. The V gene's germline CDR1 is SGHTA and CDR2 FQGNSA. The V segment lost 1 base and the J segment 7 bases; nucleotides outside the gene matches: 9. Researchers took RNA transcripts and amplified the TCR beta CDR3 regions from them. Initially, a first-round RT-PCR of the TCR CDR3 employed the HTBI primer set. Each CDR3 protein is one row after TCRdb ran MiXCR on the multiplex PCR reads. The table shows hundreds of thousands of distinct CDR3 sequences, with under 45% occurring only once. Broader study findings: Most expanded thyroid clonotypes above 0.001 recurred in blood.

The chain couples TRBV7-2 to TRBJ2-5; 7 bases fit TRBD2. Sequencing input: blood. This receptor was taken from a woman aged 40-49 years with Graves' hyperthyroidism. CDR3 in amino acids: CASSLGGGSTATQYF. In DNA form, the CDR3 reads TGTGCCAGCAGCTTAGGCGGCGGGAGTACGGCGACCCAGTACTTC.